A selection of T cell receptor beta chains follows, all from one sample in a study of T cell repertoires in cytomegalovirus infection. A single record per CDR3 protein comes from TCRdb applying MiXCR to the reads. Seen here are 150,000 to 200,000 distinct CDR3 sequences, more than 9% observed once, and the top ten hold about 4.6%. The specimen sequenced was PBMCs. Every receptor here comes from a human donor in good health (CMV status not recorded). Some clones in this sample may be carry-over from other donors' samples. Each CDR3 is given with its conserved first and last residue.

V	CDR3
TRBV7-2	CASSGTAGTYGYTF
TRBV11-1	CASSPRQKEQFF
TRBV29-1	CSVEKVAGGTDTQYF
TRBV6-2/TRBV6-3	CASSRPPGALSPQHF
TRBV28	CASISTPGRSNTGELFF
TRBV7-2	CASSSWTSGETQYF
TRBV4-3	CASSQERRGQNTEAFF
TRBV28	CASSYGTGWDYGYTF
TRBV2	CASSATLEQYF
TRBV24-1	CATSDPDGSIYGYTF
TRBV14	CASSHTGQGVYGYTF
TRBV25-1	CASRESGGQGPSTEAFF
TRBV7-2	CASNRDRNTEAFF
TRBV28	CASNPAGGPAEQFF
TRBV12-3/TRBV12-4	CASSWGGTQYF
TRBV28	CASTTAALQGGGYTF
TRBV2	CASSDVGEAGGRETQYF
TRBV6-6	CASSYAPPGTGGEGYTF
TRBV7-9	CASSFLMGTGRTDTQYF
TRBV28	CASSPSGTVDEQYF
TRBV7-9	CASSLSGTSGGHEQFF
TRBV12-3/TRBV12-4	CATTWGRASGYTF
TRBV5-5	CASGGSVLLADTQYF
TRBV7-2	CASSLALAGGNEQFF
TRBV15	CATSREVANEQFF
TRBV14	CASTGGSSGYTF
TRBV10-3	CAISDRQSAKNIQYF
TRBV12-3/TRBV12-4	CASSFWGYEQYF
TRBV7-2	CASSLQGQGGDTQYF
TRBV28	CASSRTATYEQYF
TRBV5-4	CASSPGLAGAGETQYF
TRBV20-1	CSAKDGRALKDTQYF
TRBV28	CASSLGVERFYGYTF
TRBV15	CATSRDAGRRLGAEAFF
TRBV11-3	CASSPRLAGGPGEQFF
TRBV12-3/TRBV12-4	CASRSQGARSGNTIYF
TRBV28	CASTRDRGRFSYEQYF
TRBV6-5	CASSYRGGQGSSAYEQYF
TRBV4-3	CASSQVIAGLSGANVLTF
TRBV12-3/TRBV12-4	CASSSDRATPPYGYTF
TRBV12-3/TRBV12-4	CASSPSRGDNQPQHF
TRBV7-2	CASSPNPRGRVEDF